These 10 T cell receptor beta chains share one sample of origin, sequenced in a study of blood T cell repertoires in COVID-19. Profiled with immunoSEQ multiplex PCR; TCRdb holds only in-frame clones, not every one. Of approximately 250,000 clones detected, 86% appear once; the ten largest clones hold over 8%. The material sequenced was peripheral blood. The receptors were gathered from a man in his forties or fifties with active or convalescent COVID-19.

The V gene is TRBV11-1, the J gene TRBJ2-2; perhaps TRBD2 as D (7 bases). CDR1 is SGHAT, CDR2 FQDESV, per germline (reference sequence). The CDR3 is 16 amino acids. With 5 bases removed from V and 4 bases from J, the gap between germline ends came to 17 bases. The CDR3 DNA follows: TGTGCCAGCAGCCTCTGGGGGGGGCGGATCACCGGGGAGCTGTTTTTT. It translates to CASSLWGGRITGELFF.

The CDR3 spells CASSDTGSDSPLHF. Written as DNA, the CDR3 is TGTGCCAGCAGCGACACGGGATCAGATTCACCCCTCCACTTT. The chain joins TRBV21-1 to TRBJ1-6. TRBV21-1 is shown as a pseudogene. This CDR3 has 14 amino acids.

The gene calls are TRBV9 and TRBJ1-5; the match to TRBD1 covers 8 bases. This CDR3 comprises 14 residues. After removal of 0 bases from V and 7 bases from J, the junction contained 3 bases not matched to a gene. CDR1 is SGDLS and CDR2 is YYNGEE in the germline V gene. CDR3 nucleotide sequence: TGTGCCAGCAGCGTAGGGACAGGGTTCCAGCCCCAGCATTTT. This translates into CASSVGTGFQPQHF.

The chain employs TRBV6-1 and TRBJ2-7, with a weak D call TRBD2 (6 bases). The CDR3 spans 15 residues. Germline CDR1 is MNHNS and CDR2 is SASEGT. The V end was cut by 1 base, the J end by 3 bases, with 13 bases between. The CDR3 DNA reads as TGTGCCAGCAGTGAAGACGGAGGGCAGGTCTACGAGCAGTACTTC. It specifies CASSEDGGQVYEQYF.

V and J are TRBV4-2 and TRBJ1-2; 7 nucleotides match TRBD1. Germline CDR1 LGHNA, CDR2 YNFKEQ. J gave up 6 bases and V 0 bases, and 13 bases lay outside the gene matches. The CDR3 is 17 amino acids. The CDR3, as DNA: TGTGCCAGCAGCCAAGACCATTGGAAAAGGGGGCGGGATGGCTACACCTTC. Translating it yields CASSQDHWKRGRDGYTF.

This clone was detected once. Other DNA sequences from this sample encode an identical CDR3 as well. The chain has TRBV7-9 and TRBJ2-1; the D gene is possibly TRBD2 (6 bases). Trimming cost V 5 bases and J 0 bases, with 11 bases left between them. Germline CDR1 and CDR2: SEHNR and FQNEAQ (reference sequence). The CDR3 is made up of 15 amino acids. In DNA, the CDR3 is TGTGCCAGCAGCCCCCGGGGGAGCTCCTACAATGAGCAGTTCTTC. This sequence encodes CASSPRGSSYNEQFF.

The rearrangement joins TRBV2 to TRBJ1-6; 7 bases align to TRBD1. The CDR3 consists of 15 residues. Germline loops: CDR1 SNHLY, CDR2 FYNNEI. The V segment lost 6 bases and the J segment 6 bases; nucleotides outside the gene matches: 8. The CDR3 loop reads CASSGARDSNSPLHF. CDR3 DNA sequence: TGTGCCAGCAGCGGGGCCCGGGACAGTAATTCACCCCTCCACTTT.

This clone was detected a few times. The chain uses TRBV2 and TRBJ1-3; D remains ambiguous. Trimming took off 1 base at V and 0 bases at J, with 13 bases between the two ends. This CDR3 has 17 amino acids. In germline, CDR1 is SNHLY, CDR2 FYNNEI. The DNA of the CDR3 is TGTGCCAGCAGTGAAGGTGGAGCCGGGAACTCTGGAAACACCATATATTTT. The encoded protein is CASSEGGAGNSGNTIYF.

The rearrangement uses TRBV5-4 and TRBJ1-4, with 8 bases lining up with TRBD1. With 5 bases clipped from V and 10 bases from J, the junction kept 7 bases outside the gene matches. CDR1 SGHNT and CDR2 YYREEE come from the germline V gene (reference sequence). CDR3 length: 13 residues. In DNA, the CDR3 is TGTGCCAGCAGTATCGGACAGGGAGGAAAACTGTTTTTT. Translated, it gives CASSIGQGGKLFF.

The chain employs TRBV6-1 and TRBJ2-7; a weak D match, TRBD1 (5 bases). CDR1 MNHNS and CDR2 SASEGT come from the germline V gene. V was shortened by 2 bases and J by 11 bases, with 13 bases between the two germline ends. The CDR3 consists of 12 residues. CDR3 sequence reads: CASSERWGSEYF. CDR3 DNA: TGTGCCAGCAGTGAACGGTGGGGCTCGGAGTACTTC.